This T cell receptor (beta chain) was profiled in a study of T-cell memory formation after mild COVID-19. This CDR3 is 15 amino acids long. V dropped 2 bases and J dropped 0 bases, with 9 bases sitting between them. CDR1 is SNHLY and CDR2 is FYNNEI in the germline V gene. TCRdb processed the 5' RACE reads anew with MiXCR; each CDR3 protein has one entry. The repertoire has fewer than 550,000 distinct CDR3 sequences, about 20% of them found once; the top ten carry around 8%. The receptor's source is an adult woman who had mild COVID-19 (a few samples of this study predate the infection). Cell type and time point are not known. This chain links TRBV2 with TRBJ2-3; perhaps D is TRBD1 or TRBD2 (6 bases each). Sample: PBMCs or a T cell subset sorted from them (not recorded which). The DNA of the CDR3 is TGTGCCAGCAGTGAACAGGGGACTAGCACAGATACGCAGTATTTT. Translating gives CASSEQGTSTDTQYF.